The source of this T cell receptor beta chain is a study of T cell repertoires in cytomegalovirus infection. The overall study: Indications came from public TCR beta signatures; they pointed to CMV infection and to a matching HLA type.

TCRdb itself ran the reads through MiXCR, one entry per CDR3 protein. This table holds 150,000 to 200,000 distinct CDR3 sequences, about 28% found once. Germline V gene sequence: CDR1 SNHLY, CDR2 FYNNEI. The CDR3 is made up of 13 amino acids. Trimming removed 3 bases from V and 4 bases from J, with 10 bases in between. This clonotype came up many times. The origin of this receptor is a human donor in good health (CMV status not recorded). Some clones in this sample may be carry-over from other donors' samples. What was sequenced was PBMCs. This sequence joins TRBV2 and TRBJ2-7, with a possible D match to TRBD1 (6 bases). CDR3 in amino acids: CASSENREYEQYF. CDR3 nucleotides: TGTGCCAGCAGTGAGAACAGGGAGTACGAGCAGTACTTC.